The 2 T cell receptor beta chains given below trace back to one sample, sequenced in a study of blood T cell repertoires in COVID-19. Libraries were prepared by immunoSEQ multiplex PCR; TCRdb keeps only in-frame clonotypes and omits some of them. The sample lists about 59,000 clones, roughly 91% seen once, with roughly 8.6% in the top ten. The sample was peripheral blood. These receptors were taken from a human donor in a cohort sampled during active COVID-19.

The chain combines TRBV28 with TRBJ2-2; the D is unclear. Germline CDR1 and CDR2: MDHEN and SYDVKM. The germline V and J ends were trimmed by 4 bases and 9 bases, with 12 bases remaining between them. The CDR3 is made up of 13 amino acids. The CDR3 nucleotides read TGTGCCAGCAGTTCACAACCCGCCCGGGAGCTGTTTTTT. Residues: CASSSQPARELFF.

Written as DNA, the CDR3 is TGTGCCAGCAGCCAATTGCGACTAGCGGGAAAGAGCCATGAGCAGTTCTTC. It specifies CASSQLRLAGKSHEQFF. J is TRBJ2-1 and V is TRBV11-2, with 11 nucleotides matching TRBD2. Germline V gene data show CDR1 as SGHAT and CDR2 as FQNNGV. There are 17 residues in the CDR3. V shed 5 bases and J 8 bases; nucleotides not matched to a gene: 14.